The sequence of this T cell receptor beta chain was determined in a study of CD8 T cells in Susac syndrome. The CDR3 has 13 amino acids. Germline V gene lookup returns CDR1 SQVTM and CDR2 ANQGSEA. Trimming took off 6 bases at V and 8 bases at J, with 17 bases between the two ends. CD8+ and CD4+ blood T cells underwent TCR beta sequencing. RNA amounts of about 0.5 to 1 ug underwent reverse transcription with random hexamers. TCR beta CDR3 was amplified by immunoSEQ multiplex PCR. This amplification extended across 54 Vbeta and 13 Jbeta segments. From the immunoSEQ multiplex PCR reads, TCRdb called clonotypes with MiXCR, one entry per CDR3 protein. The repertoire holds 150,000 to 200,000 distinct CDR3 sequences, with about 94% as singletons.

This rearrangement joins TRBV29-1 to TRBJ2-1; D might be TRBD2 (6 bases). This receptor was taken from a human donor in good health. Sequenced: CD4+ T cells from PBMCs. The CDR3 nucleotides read TGCAGCGTCGGAGGGACCCTACGGGATGAGCAGTTCTTC. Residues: CSVGGTLRDEQFF.